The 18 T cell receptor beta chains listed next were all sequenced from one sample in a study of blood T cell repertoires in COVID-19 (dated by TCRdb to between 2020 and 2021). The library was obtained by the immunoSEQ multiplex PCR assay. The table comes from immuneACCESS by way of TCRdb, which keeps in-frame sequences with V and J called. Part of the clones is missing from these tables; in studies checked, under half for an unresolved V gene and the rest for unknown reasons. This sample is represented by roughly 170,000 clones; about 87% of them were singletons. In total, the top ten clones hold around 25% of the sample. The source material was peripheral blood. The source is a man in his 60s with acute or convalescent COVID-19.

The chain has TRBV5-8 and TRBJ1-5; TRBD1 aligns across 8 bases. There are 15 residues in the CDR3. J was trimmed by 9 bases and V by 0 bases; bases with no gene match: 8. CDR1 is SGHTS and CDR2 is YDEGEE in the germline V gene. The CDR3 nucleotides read TGTGCCAGCAGCTTGGACGGACAGGGAATACGGCCCCAGCATTTT. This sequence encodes CASSLDGQGIRPQHF.

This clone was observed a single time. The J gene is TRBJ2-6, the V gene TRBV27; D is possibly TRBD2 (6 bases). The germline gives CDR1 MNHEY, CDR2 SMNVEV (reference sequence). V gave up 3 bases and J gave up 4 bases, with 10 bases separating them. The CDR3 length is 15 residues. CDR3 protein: CASSFGGRGANVLTF. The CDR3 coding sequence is TGTGCCAGCAGTTTTGGAGGGAGAGGGGCCAACGTCCTGACTTTC.

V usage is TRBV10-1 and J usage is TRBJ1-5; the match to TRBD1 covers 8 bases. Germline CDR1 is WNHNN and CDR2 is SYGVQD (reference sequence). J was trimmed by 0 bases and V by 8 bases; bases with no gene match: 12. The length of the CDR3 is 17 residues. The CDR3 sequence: CASRRTGPVYSNQPQHF. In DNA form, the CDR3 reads TGCGCCAGCCGCCGGACAGGGCCCGTCTATAGCAATCAGCCCCAGCATTTT.

This chain's CDR3 is CASSLMTGPSGANVLTF. The CDR3 nucleotides read TGTGCCAGCAGCTTAATGACAGGGCCTTCTGGGGCCAACGTCCTGACTTTC. The gene calls are TRBV7-9 and TRBJ2-6; 7 bases align to TRBD1. The V and J ends lost 2 bases and 1 base, in that order; junction bases with no gene match: 5. The CDR3 spans 17 residues. Germline lookup yields CDR1 SEHNR and CDR2 FQNEAQ (reference sequence). The full variable domain, in which reference TRBV7-9 and TRBJ2-6 provide the parts outside the CDR3, is DTGVSQNPRHKITKRGQNVTFRCDPISEHNRLYWYRQTLGQGPEFLTYFQNEAQLEKSRLLSDRFSAERPKGSFSTLEIQRTEQGDSAMYLCASSLMTGPSGANVLTFGAGSRLTVL.

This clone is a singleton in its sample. The CDR3 region is CATSDYGLVAGGRNEQFF. CDR3 nucleotides: TGTGCCACCAGTGATTATGGGTTAGTAGCGGGGGGGCGAAATGAGCAGTTCTTC. The V gene is TRBV24-1, the J gene TRBJ2-1, with 11 bases that match TRBD2. Germline assignment: CDR1 KGHDR and CDR2 SFDVKD. The CDR3 extends over 18 amino acids. The J segment lost 7 bases and the V segment lost 2 bases, leaving 12 bases of the junction unmatched.

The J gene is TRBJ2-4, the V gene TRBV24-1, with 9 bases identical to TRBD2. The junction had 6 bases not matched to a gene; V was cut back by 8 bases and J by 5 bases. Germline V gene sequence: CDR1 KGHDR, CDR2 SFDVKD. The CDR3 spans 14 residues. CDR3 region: CATMGGRGENIQYF. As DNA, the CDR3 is TGTGCCACCATGGGCGGGAGGGGGGAAAACATTCAGTACTTC.

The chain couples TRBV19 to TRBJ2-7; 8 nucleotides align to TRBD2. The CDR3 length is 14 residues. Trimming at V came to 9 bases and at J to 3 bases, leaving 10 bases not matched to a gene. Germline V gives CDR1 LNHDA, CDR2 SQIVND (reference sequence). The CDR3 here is CASAIAGRSYEQYF. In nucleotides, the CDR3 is TGTGCCAGCGCCATAGCGGGAAGGAGCTACGAGCAGTACTTC.

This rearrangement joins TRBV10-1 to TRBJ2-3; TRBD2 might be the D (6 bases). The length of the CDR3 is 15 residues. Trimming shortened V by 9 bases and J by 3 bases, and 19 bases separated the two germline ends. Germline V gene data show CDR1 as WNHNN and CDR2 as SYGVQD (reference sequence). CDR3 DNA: TGCGCCAGAAGGCCGAGGACGGGAGAGACAGATACGCAGTATTTT. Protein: CARRPRTGETDTQYF.

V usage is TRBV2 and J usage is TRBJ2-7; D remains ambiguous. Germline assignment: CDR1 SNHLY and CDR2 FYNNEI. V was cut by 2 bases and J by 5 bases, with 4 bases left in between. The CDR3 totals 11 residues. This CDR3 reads CASSEFNEQYF. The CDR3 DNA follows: TGTGCCAGCAGTGAATTTAACGAGCAGTACTTC.

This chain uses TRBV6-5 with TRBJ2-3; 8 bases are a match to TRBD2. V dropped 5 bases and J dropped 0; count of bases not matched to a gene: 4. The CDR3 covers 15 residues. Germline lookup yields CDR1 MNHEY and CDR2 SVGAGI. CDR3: CASSLSGTSTDTQYF. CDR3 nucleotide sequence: TGTGCCAGCAGTCTTAGCGGGACTAGCACAGATACGCAGTATTTT.

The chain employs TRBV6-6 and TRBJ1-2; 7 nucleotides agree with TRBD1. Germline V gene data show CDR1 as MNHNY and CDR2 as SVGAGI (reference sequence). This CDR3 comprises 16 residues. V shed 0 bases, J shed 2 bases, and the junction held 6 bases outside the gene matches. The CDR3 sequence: CASSYSSGQLNYGYTF. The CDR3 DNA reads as TGTGCCAGCAGTTACTCATCGGGACAGCTCAACTATGGCTACACCTTC.

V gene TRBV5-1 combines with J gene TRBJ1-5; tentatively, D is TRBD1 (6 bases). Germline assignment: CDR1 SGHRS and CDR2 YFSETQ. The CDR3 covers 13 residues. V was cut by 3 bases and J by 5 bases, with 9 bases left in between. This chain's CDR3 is CASSYNRDQPQHF. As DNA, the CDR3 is TGCGCCAGCAGCTACAACAGGGATCAGCCCCAGCATTTT. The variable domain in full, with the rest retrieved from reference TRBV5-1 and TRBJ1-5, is KAGVTQTPRYLIKTRGQQVTLSCSPISGHRSVSWYQQTPGQGLQFLFEYFSETQRNKGNFPGRFSGRQFSNSRSEMNVSTLELGDSALYLCASSYNRDQPQHFGDGTRLSIL.

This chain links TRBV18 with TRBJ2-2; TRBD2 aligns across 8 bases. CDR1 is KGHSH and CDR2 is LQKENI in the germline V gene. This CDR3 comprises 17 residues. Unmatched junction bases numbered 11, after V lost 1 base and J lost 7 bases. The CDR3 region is CASSPLRRGALGGELFF. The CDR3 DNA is TGTGCCAGCTCACCACTAAGGCGGGGGGCCCTCGGCGGGGAGCTGTTTTTT.

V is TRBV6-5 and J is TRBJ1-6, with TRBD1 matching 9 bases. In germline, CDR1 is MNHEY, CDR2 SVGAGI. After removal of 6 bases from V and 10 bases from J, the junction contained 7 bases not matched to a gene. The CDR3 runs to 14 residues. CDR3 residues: CASSRTGEGSPLHF. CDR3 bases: TGTGCCAGCAGCCGGACAGGGGAAGGCTCACCCCTCCACTTT.

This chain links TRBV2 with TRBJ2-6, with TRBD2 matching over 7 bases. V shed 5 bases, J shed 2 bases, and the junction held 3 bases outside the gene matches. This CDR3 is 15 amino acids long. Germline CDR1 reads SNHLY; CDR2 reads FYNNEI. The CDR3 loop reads CASSKRDAGANVLTF. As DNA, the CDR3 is TGTGCCAGCAGTAAGCGGGACGCTGGGGCCAACGTCCTGACTTTC.

The CDR3 DNA sequence: TGTGCCAGCAGCTCCTACAGGGGGGGGACTGAAGCTTTCTTT. Amino acids: CASSSYRGGTEAFF. V usage is TRBV5-4 and J usage is TRBJ1-1, with 8 bases aligning to TRBD1. V lost 3 bases and J lost 5; bases outside the gene matches: 6. The CDR3 runs to 14 residues. From germline, CDR1 is SGHNT and CDR2 YYREEE (reference sequence).

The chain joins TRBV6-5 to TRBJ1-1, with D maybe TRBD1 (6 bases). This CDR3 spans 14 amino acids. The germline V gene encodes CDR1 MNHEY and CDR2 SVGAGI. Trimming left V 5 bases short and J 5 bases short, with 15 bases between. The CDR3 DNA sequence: TGTGCCAGCAGTAAAAGACAGGTACGGACTGAAGCTTTCTTT. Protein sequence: CASSKRQVRTEAFF.

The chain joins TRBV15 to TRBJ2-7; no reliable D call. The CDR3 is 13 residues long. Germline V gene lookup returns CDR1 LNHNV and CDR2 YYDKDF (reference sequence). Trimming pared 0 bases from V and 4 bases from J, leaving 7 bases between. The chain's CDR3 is CATSRDTEYEQYF. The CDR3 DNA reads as TGTGCCACCAGCAGAGATACGGAGTACGAGCAGTACTTC.